These 17 T cell receptor beta chains were all obtained from the same sample, sequenced in a study of Ad26.COV2.S vaccination and SARS-CoV-2 variants. As for treatment: 15 to 20 received Ad26.COV2.S at low or high dose, single or two shots; 5 received placebo; per-sample allocation not given. Vaccine and placebo recipients were sampled on day 63 after the first injection. Method: immunoSEQ multiplex PCR; TCRdb's copy keeps in-frame clones and lacks some. The data hold hundreds of thousands of clones, with roughly 90% observed a single time. The sequences come from peripheral blood, collected in a trial of Ad26.COV2.S vaccine versus placebo. The receptor set was obtained from a person aged 18-60 years who received the Ad26.COV2.S COVID-19 vaccine or a placebo.

V is TRBV7-2 and J is TRBJ1-2, with TRBD1 identical over 9 bases. The CDR3 has 15 amino acids. Per germline, CDR1 SGHTA and CDR2 FQGNSA. Germline trimming cut 3 bases from V and 4 bases from J; bases unmatched to any gene: 6. The CDR3 sequence is CASSFSTGGIYGYTF. The CDR3 coding sequence is TGTGCCAGCAGCTTTTCGACAGGGGGTATCTATGGCTACACCTTC. The whole variable domain, filled in from reference TRBV7-2 and TRBJ1-2, reads GAGVSQSPSNKVTEKGKDVELRCDPISGHTALYWYRQSLGQGLEFLIYFQGNSAPDKSGLPSDRFSAERTGGSVSTLTIQRTQQEDSAVYLCASSFSTGGIYGYTFGSGTRLTVV.

V gene TRBV30 combines with J gene TRBJ2-1, with TRBD2 as a possible D gene (5 bases). CDR3 length equals 15 residues. Trimming shortened V by 0 bases and J by 9 bases, and 18 bases separated the two germline ends. CDR1 and CDR2 (germline): GTSNPN, SVGIG (reference sequence). CDR3 loop: CAWSVPGREHTEQFF. In DNA form, the CDR3 reads TGTGCCTGGAGTGTACCGGGAAGGGAGCACACTGAGCAGTTCTTC.

This clone has a single count. The gene calls are TRBV12-3 or TRBV12-4 and TRBJ1-2, with D hard to call. The ends were cut back, 4 bases at V and 3 bases at J, with 3 bases in the middle. This CDR3 contains 11 residues. This CDR3 is CASSWDYGYTF. The CDR3, as DNA: TGTGCCAGCAGTTGGGACTATGGCTACACCTTC.

The V gene is TRBV14, the J gene TRBJ1-2; possible D gene TRBD1, 5 bases. The V end lost 5 bases, the J end lost 4 bases, and 20 bases lay between the germline ends. Germline V gene lookup returns CDR1 SGHDN and CDR2 FVKESK. This CDR3 region has 16 residues. DNA of the CDR3: TGTGCCAGCAGCAACCCCGGGACGGCGCTTGCCTATGGCTACACCTTC. This gives the protein CASSNPGTALAYGYTF.

The V and J genes are TRBV7-9 and TRBJ1-5; D remains ambiguous. V was clipped by 0 bases and J by 4 bases, with 10 bases between them. CDR1 is SEHNR and CDR2 is FQNEAQ in the germline V gene (reference sequence). This CDR3 spans 15 amino acids. CDR3 DNA sequence: TGTGCCAGCAGCTTAGCGGGGTCAGCTAATCAGCCCCAGCATTTT. Its translation is CASSLAGSANQPQHF.

This clone has more than one count but fewer than ten. This chain links TRBV6-1 with TRBJ2-1; 9 bases match TRBD2. V dropped 3 bases and J dropped 0; count of bases not matched to a gene: 0. The CDR3 has 15 residues. The germline CDR1 and CDR2 sequences are MNHNS and SASEGT. The CDR3, as DNA: TGTGCCAGCAGTGATAGCGGGAGCTCCTACAATGAGCAGTTCTTC. It codes for CASSDSGSSYNEQFF.

The chain is built from TRBV19 and TRBJ1-1, with D hard to call. V was pared by 3 bases and J by 3 bases, with 20 bases between. The CDR3 spans 17 residues. The germline V gene has CDR1 LNHDA and CDR2 SQIVND (reference sequence). The CDR3 region has the DNA TGTGCCAGTAGTATTCGCCCTTCATTGGGGTCCGACACTGAAGCTTTCTTT. Protein sequence: CASSIRPSLGSDTEAFF.

The chain couples TRBV7-2 to TRBJ2-7; TRBD1 matches 8 bases. The trim removed 1 base at V and 4 bases at J, leaving 6 bases unmatched. The germline V gene encodes CDR1 SGHTA and CDR2 FQGNSA. The length of the CDR3 is 15 residues. The DNA for the CDR3 is TGTGCCAGCAGCTTAGGGCCAGGGGGCCTATACGAGCAGTACTTC. Translated, it gives CASSLGPGGLYEQYF.

About this clone: The junction does not match germline at one end; this may be a read error. J is TRBJ2-5 and V is TRBV7-7; D remains ambiguous. The CDR3 is made up of 15 amino acids. Germline V CDR1 and CDR2: SSHAT, FNYEAQ (reference sequence). DNA of the CDR3: TGTGCTAGCAGCTCCGACGTCGGTGGGTCGAAGACCCAGTACTTC. Protein sequence: CASSSDVGGSKTQYF.

V and J are TRBV27 and TRBJ1-6, with 8 nucleotides matching TRBD1. This CDR3 has 15 amino acids. V shed 5 bases, J shed 9 bases, and the junction held 9 bases outside the gene matches. From germline, CDR1 is MNHEY and CDR2 SMNVEV (reference sequence). The CDR3: CASSPPTGVGSPLHF. In nucleotides, the CDR3 is TGTGCCAGCAGTCCACCGACAGGGGTGGGTTCACCCCTCCACTTT.

The V call is TRBV7-9, the J call TRBJ2-1, with unresolved D. The CDR3 has 14 residues. Germline values: CDR1 SEHNR, CDR2 FQNEAQ (reference sequence). Trimming stripped 5 bases from V and 3 bases from J, with 11 bases between. DNA of the CDR3: TGTGCCAGCAGCCGCTCGGGCCTCTACAATGAGCAGTTCTTC. Translation gives CASSRSGLYNEQFF.

The rearrangement uses TRBV10-3 and TRBJ1-4; a weak D match, TRBD1 (6 bases). Trimming removed 6 bases from V and 2 bases from J, with 7 bases in between. Per germline, CDR1 ENHRY and CDR2 SYGVKD. CDR3 length equals 13 residues. The CDR3 nucleotides are TGTGCCATCAGGGACAGCACTAATGAAAAACTGTTTTTT. Translation gives CAIRDSTNEKLFF.

The rearrangement uses TRBV6-2 or TRBV6-3 and TRBJ1-2, with D perhaps matching TRBD1 (5 bases). Trimming shortened V by 3 bases and J by 4 bases, and 9 bases separated the two germline ends. This CDR3 comprises 13 residues. Germline CDR1 and CDR2: MNHEY and SVGEGT. CDR3 region: CASSYRGPYGYTF. CDR3 DNA sequence: TGTGCCAGCAGTTATAGGGGTCCCTATGGCTACACCTTC.

The CDR3 protein is CASIGTINNEQFF. In nucleotides, the CDR3 is TGTGCCAGCATCGGGACTATTAACAATGAGCAGTTCTTC. The genes are TRBV27 and TRBJ2-1; 7 bases are a match to TRBD2. The CDR3 has 13 amino acids. Germline V gene sequence: CDR1 MNHEY, CDR2 SMNVEV (reference sequence). J gave up 5 bases and V 7 bases, and 5 bases lay outside the gene matches.

The chain carries TRBV19 and TRBJ1-4; no clear D gene. From germline, CDR1 is LNHDA and CDR2 SQIVND (reference sequence). Trimming removed 8 bases from V and 8 bases from J, with 12 bases in between. CDR3 length: 12 residues. The CDR3 protein is CASSHKREKLFF. CDR3 bases: TGTGCCAGTTCCCATAAGAGGGAAAAACTGTTTTTT.

The chain links TRBV19 to TRBJ1-4; 7 nucleotides agree with TRBD1. CDR3 length equals 15 residues. CDR1 and CDR2 (germline): LNHDA, SQIVND (reference sequence). J lost 8 bases, V lost 0 bases, and 6 bases had no gene match. CDR3 bases: TGTGCCAGTAGTATAGAAGGGGGCGCGTGGGAAAAACTGTTTTTT. It yields the protein CASSIEGGAWEKLFF. Complete variable domain (other parts from reference TRBV19 and TRBJ1-4): DGGITQSPKYLFRKEGQNVTLSCEQNLNHDAMYWYRQDPGQGLRLIYYSQIVNDFQKGDIAEGYSVSREKKESFPLTVTSAQKNPTAFYLCASSIEGGAWEKLFFGSGTQLSVL.

This clone was seen a single time. The chain is built from TRBV5-1 and TRBJ1-6, with D unclear. Between the trimmed V and J ends, which lost 4 bases and 3 bases, there was a span of 5 bases. Germline V gene lookup returns CDR1 SGHRS and CDR2 YFSETQ. The CDR3 has 13 amino acids. DNA of the CDR3: TGCGCCAGCAGCGAGGACTATAATTCACCCCTCCACTTT. It specifies CASSEDYNSPLHF.